This is a list of T cell receptor beta chains from one sample in a study of blood T cell repertoires in COVID-19. TCRdb's copy holds only in-frame clones and misses some; the assay was immunoSEQ multiplex PCR. The table shows fewer than 180,000 clones, with roughly 87% occurring only once. Sequencing was done on a sample of peripheral blood. Receptors were obtained from a woman aged 55-69 years with active or convalescent COVID-19. CDR3s leave out the opening cysteine and the closing phenylalanine or tryptophan. A D gene is named only where the DNA matches it firmly.

J gene	V gene	D gene	CDR3 protein
TRBJ1-2	TRBV6-5	-	ASSTTLVGIGYT
TRBJ2-4	TRBV15	TRBD1	ATSRASGGSPIQY
TRBJ1-5	TRBV6-2/TRBV6-3	TRBD1	ASSVGQGSNQPQH
TRBJ1-1	TRBV3-1/TRBV3-2	TRBD1	ASSQVGTEPNTEAF
TRBJ2-7	TRBV7-9	-	ASSPDRVADEQY
TRBJ1-2	TRBV7-2	-	ASSVSAVGQGGLYGYT
TRBJ1-1	TRBV5-8	-	ASSLGVGRNTEAF
TRBJ1-6	TRBV19	-	ASSIETFAQSPLH
TRBJ2-7	TRBV11-3	TRBD1	ASSLGQGAYEQY
TRBJ1-6	TRBV6-4	TRBD1	ASSDGQATYDSYNSPLH
TRBJ1-2	TRBV7-2	-	ASSSDPEIRGGGYT
TRBJ2-7	TRBV6-5	TRBD1	ASSYSWTGSREQY
TRBJ1-3	TRBV14	TRBD1	ASSQDAGQGRNTIY
TRBJ1-5	TRBV5-4	TRBD1	ASSDPTGLSNQPQH
TRBJ2-7	TRBV18	-	ASSPTAGGGYEQY
TRBJ1-3	TRBV7-2	-	ASSLAHSGNTIY
TRBJ1-1	TRBV5-6	TRBD1	ASSLDSVQGAGAF
TRBJ2-5	TRBV27	-	ASSPGTPKETQY
TRBJ2-2	TRBV7-2	-	ASSLAFAGTGELF
TRBJ2-7	TRBV2	-	ASIGSRGYEQY